The table lists the clone carrying this TCR beta chain with a count of one. Here immunoSEQ multiplex PCR was the method, and the copy in TCRdb shows in-frame clones only, minus some. This table holds some 210,000 clones, less than 90% found once. The sample is drawn from a study of blood T cell repertoires in COVID-19. Study-wide background: Researchers got acute and convalescent COVID-19 samples from the United States, Italy and Spain.

Source material: peripheral blood. The source is a human donor in a cohort sampled during active COVID-19.

CDR3 protein: CASARLAGITDTQYF. For the CDR3, the DNA is TGTGCCAGCGCACGACTAGCGGGAATCACAGATACGCAGTATTTT. This chain connects TRBV6-5 to TRBJ2-3, with TRBD2 identical over 11 bases. The CDR3 consists of 15 residues. The V and J ends lost 8 bases and 2 bases, in that order; junction bases with no gene match: 6. CDR1 MNHEY and CDR2 SVGAGI come from the germline V gene.